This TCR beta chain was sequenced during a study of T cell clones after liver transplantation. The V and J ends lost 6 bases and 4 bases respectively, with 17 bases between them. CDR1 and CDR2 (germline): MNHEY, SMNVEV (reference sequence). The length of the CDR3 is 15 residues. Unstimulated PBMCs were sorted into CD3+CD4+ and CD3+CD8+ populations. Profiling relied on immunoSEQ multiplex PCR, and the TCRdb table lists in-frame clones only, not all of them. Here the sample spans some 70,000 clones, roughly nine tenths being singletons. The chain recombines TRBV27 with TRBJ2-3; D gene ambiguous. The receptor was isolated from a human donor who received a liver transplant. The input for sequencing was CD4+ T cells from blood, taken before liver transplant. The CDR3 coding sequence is TGTGCCAGCAGCTTCATAGCCGGCATCGCAGATACGCAGTATTTT. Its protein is CASSFIAGIADTQYF.